The 18 T cell receptor beta chains below all came from one sample that was sequenced in a study of CD8 T cells in ankylosing spondylitis. Study-wide results and limits: Ankylosing spondylitis blood appeared to carry a characteristic TCR beta motif of roughly eight highly homologous variants.

Their recognized antigens are unknown. TCRdb itself ran the 5' RACE reads through MiXCR, one entry per CDR3 protein. The sample consists of approximately 540,000 distinct CDR3 sequences, about 12% of them appearing once. Sequencing was done on a sample of blood, either unsorted or a sorted T cell fraction (not recorded which). Every receptor here comes from a male donor with ankylosing spondylitis.

This clonotype turned up a few times. The chain employs TRBV20-1 and TRBJ2-2; D perhaps matches TRBD1 (5 bases). V was clipped by 6 bases and J by 0 bases, with 11 bases between them. CDR3 size: 14 residues. The germline V gene encodes CDR1 DFQATT and CDR2 SNEGSKA (reference sequence). CDR3 sequence (DNA): TGCAGTGCAGCAGGGTTCGCGAACACCGGGGAGCTGTTTTTT. It translates to CSAAGFANTGELFF.

In nucleotides, the CDR3 is TGTGCCAGCAGTTTAAGGTACCCGTCCTACAATGAGCAGTTCTTC. Protein: CASSLRYPSYNEQFF. The chain couples TRBV12-3 or TRBV12-4 to TRBJ2-1; D remains unclear. There are 15 residues in the CDR3. Trimming cost V 2 bases and J 1 base, with 9 bases left between them.

This chain connects TRBV5-1 to TRBJ2-1, with D possibly being TRBD2 (5 bases). Germline-derived CDR1 and CDR2 are SGHRS and YFSETQ. The CDR3 length is 15 residues. The V end was cut by 4 bases, the J end by 4 bases, with 15 bases between. CDR3 residues: CASSPMGEGYNEQFF. CDR3 nucleotides: TGCGCCAGCAGCCCCATGGGCGAGGGTTACAATGAGCAGTTCTTC.

This clonotype was detected only a few times. This chain joins TRBV20-1 and TRBJ2-3; D perhaps matches TRBD2 (5 bases). Trimming shortened V by 4 bases and J by 0 bases, and 14 bases separated the two germline ends. Germline CDR1 and CDR2: DFQATT and SNEGSKA (reference sequence). CDR3 length equals 15 residues. In nucleotides, the CDR3 is TGCAGTGCTACACTAGAGAGACTTAGCACAGATACGCAGTATTTT. It codes for CSATLERLSTDTQYF.

The rearrangement uses TRBV24-1 and TRBJ2-1; 8 bases fit TRBD1. The J segment lost 4 bases and the V segment lost 3 bases, leaving 10 bases of the junction unmatched. CDR1 is KGHDR and CDR2 is SFDVKD in the germline V gene. The CDR3 length is 17 residues. The CDR3 spells CATSDGRGRETYNEQFF. The CDR3 nucleotides are TGTGCCACCAGTGATGGCAGGGGGCGCGAGACGTACAATGAGCAGTTCTTC.

This clonotype occurred a few times. The J gene is TRBJ2-1, the V gene TRBV29-1, with 7 bases matching TRBD2. The CDR3 has 13 amino acids. V shed 3 bases and J 9 bases; nucleotides not matched to a gene: 8. Germline CDR1 and CDR2: SQVTM and ANQGSEA. The CDR3 DNA reads TGCAGCGTTGACCCGGGAGGTTATGGTGAGCAGTTCTTC. Amino acid sequence: CSVDPGGYGEQFF.

The chain employs TRBV20-1 and TRBJ2-3; 9 bases align to TRBD2. V dropped 8 bases and J dropped 4; count of bases not matched to a gene: 13. The CDR3 has 15 amino acids. Germline values: CDR1 DFQATT, CDR2 SNEGSKA (reference sequence). In nucleotides, the CDR3 is TGCAGTCAGAGGGGAGCGGGAGGTCTGGCAGATACGCAGTATTTT. Translation: CSQRGAGGLADTQYF.

The DNA of the CDR3 is TGTGCCAGCAGTTGGCTTGGGGCCGCCTACGAGCAGTACTTC. It encodes CASSWLGAAYEQYF. This rearrangement joins TRBV6-5 to TRBJ2-7; possibly TRBD1 for D (5 bases). This CDR3 contains 14 residues. Germline CDR1 reads MNHEY; CDR2 reads SVGAGI. Between the trimmed V and J ends, which lost 4 bases and 2 bases, there was a span of 12 bases.

The rearrangement uses TRBV7-9 and TRBJ2-7; maybe TRBD2 (6 bases). V shed 1 base and J shed 6 bases, with 19 bases lying between them. This CDR3 comprises 16 residues. The germline V gene has CDR1 SEHNR and CDR2 FQNEAQ (reference sequence). CDR3 sequence (DNA): TGTGCCAGCAGCTTAGAACTAGCAGGGCATACTTCCGAGCAGTACTTC. It encodes CASSLELAGHTSEQYF.

CDR3 nucleotides: TGCAGTGCTCCACCGATCTCGTCGTTAGATACGCAGTATTTT. Encoded protein: CSAPPISSLDTQYF. This chain links TRBV20-1 with TRBJ2-3; D unresolved. CDR3 length: 14 residues. The germline V gene has CDR1 DFQATT and CDR2 SNEGSKA (reference sequence). The V and J ends lost 5 bases and 5 bases respectively, with 17 bases between them.

This clonotype was recorded at least ten times. The rearrangement joins TRBV7-2 to TRBJ2-3; D may correspond to TRBD1 or TRBD2 (5 bases each). The CDR3 has 15 residues. The germline V gene encodes CDR1 SGHTA and CDR2 FQGNSA. V lost 0 bases and J 2 bases, leaving 9 bases between the germline ends. This chain's CDR3 is CASSLARGPTDTQYF. The CDR3 DNA reads as TGTGCCAGCAGCTTAGCGAGGGGCCCCACAGATACGCAGTATTTT.

The chain joins TRBV9 to TRBJ2-3; TRBD2 agrees at 9 bases. CDR1 and CDR2 (germline): SGDLS, YYNGEE. Trimming removed 6 bases from V and 2 bases from J; junction bases left unmatched: 22. The CDR3 runs to 20 residues. The CDR3 loop is CASKLLSGGRGTPFTDTQYF. The CDR3 DNA reads as TGTGCCAGCAAGCTCCTCAGTGGCGGGAGGGGAACCCCCTTCACAGATACGCAGTATTTT.

This clonotype appeared a few times. J is TRBJ2-2 and V is TRBV7-7; a possible D gene is TRBD1 (5 bases). V was clipped by 0 bases and J by 1 base, with 9 bases between them. Germline CDR1 is SSHAT and CDR2 is FNYEAQ (reference sequence). CDR3 size: 16 residues. This CDR3 reads CASSLARTKNTGELFF. CDR3 in DNA: TGTGCCAGCAGCTTAGCCAGGACAAAGAACACCGGGGAGCTGTTTTTT.

This chain joins TRBV2 and TRBJ2-1, with 9 nucleotides matching TRBD1. CDR1 is SNHLY, CDR2 FYNNEI, per germline. This CDR3 is 15 amino acids long. V lost 6 bases, J lost 8 bases, and 11 bases stayed unmatched. CDR3 nucleotide sequence: TGTGCCAGCAGCCCCGGACAGGGGATAATGGATGAGCAGTTCTTC. Translated: CASSPGQGIMDEQFF. Using reference TRBV2 and TRBJ2-1 for the parts outside the CDR3, the full variable domain is EPEVTQTPSHQVTQMGQEVILRCVPISNHLYFYWYRQILGQKVEFLVSFYNNEISEKSEIFDDQFSVERPDGSNFTLKIRSTKLEDSAMYFCASSPGQGIMDEQFFGPGTRLTVL.

Here the CDR3 DNA reads TGTGCCAGCCCCGGGGGGGTCCCCTCTGGGGCCAACGTCCTGACTTTC. Its translation is CASPGGVPSGANVLTF. The gene calls are TRBV7-8 and TRBJ2-6; 8 bases align to TRBD2. The germline CDR1 and CDR2 sequences are SGHVS and FQNEAQ. V trimming: 8 bases; J trimming: 0 bases; junction bases outside the gene matches: 6. This CDR3 is built from 16 residues.

This clonotype came up many times. The genes are TRBV6-4 and TRBJ2-1; 14 positions match TRBD2. Germline CDR1 reads MRHNA; CDR2 reads SNTAGT. The V and J ends lost 4 bases and 4 bases, in that order; junction bases with no gene match: 6. The CDR3 runs to 17 residues. The CDR3 region is CASSGGTSGRGYNEQFF. The CDR3, as DNA: TGTGCCAGCAGTGGGGGGACTAGCGGGAGAGGTTACAATGAGCAGTTCTTC.

This clonotype was observed a few times. The chain combines TRBV6-1 with TRBJ2-2; no definite D call. Per the germline V gene, CDR1 is MNHNS and CDR2 is SASEGT. Trimming removed 3 bases from V and 5 bases from J, with 13 bases in between. The CDR3 consists of 15 residues. For the CDR3, the DNA is TGTGCCAGCAGTGAGGAAGGGCCCCCGACCGGGGAGCTGTTTTTT. Translating it yields CASSEEGPPTGELFF.

This clonotype was detected only a few times. J is TRBJ1-5 and V is TRBV20-1; no reliable D call. CDR3 length: 17 amino acids. Germline V gives CDR1 DFQATT, CDR2 SNEGSKA (reference sequence). V lost 6 bases and J 0 bases, leaving 21 bases between the germline ends. CDR3 sequence reads: CSARRLAVPYSNQPQHF. The CDR3 bases are TGCAGTGCAAGGCGGCTGGCGGTGCCCTATAGCAATCAGCCCCAGCATTTT.